Below are 27 T cell receptor beta chains sequenced from a single sample in a study of T cells after yellow fever vaccination. Using its own MiXCR run on the 5' RACE reads, TCRdb lists one record per CDR3 protein. The sample consists of over 300,000 distinct CDR3 sequences, about 6.6% of them appearing once. Sequences were derived from PBMCs, sampled 35 to 50 days after the first yellow fever vaccination. The source of these receptors is a man between 18 and 35 years old who received the YFV17D yellow fever vaccine.

This clonotype was observed a handful of times. This chain joins TRBV7-2 and TRBJ2-7, with TRBD2 matching 9 bases. The CDR3 has 15 residues. The germline CDR1 and CDR2 sequences are SGHTA and FQGNSA. With 0 bases clipped from V and 3 bases from J, the junction kept 3 bases outside the gene matches. The CDR3 region is CASSLAGTSNYEQYF. Here the CDR3 DNA reads TGTGCCAGCAGCTTAGCTGGGACTAGCAACTACGAGCAGTACTTC.

In its sample, this clonotype was seen many times. This chain links TRBV29-1 with TRBJ1-1; weak D call: TRBD1 (5 bases). Germline-derived CDR1 and CDR2 are SQVTM and ANQGSEA. The CDR3 contains 15 residues. V lost 8 bases and J 0 bases, leaving 19 bases between the germline ends. CDR3 in DNA: TGCAGCACGAGGGCTGGATGGGGGATGAACACTGAAGCTTTCTTT. Its translation: CSTRAGWGMNTEAFF.

This sequence joins TRBV12-3 or TRBV12-4 and TRBJ2-7; 9 bases fit TRBD1. The CDR3 runs 14 residues. V gave up 6 bases and J gave up 6 bases; unmatched junction bases: 9. CDR3 amino acids: CASRGQGRNGEQYF. In nucleotides, the CDR3 is TGTGCCAGCAGGGGACAGGGAAGGAATGGCGAGCAGTACTTC.

This chain uses TRBV30 with TRBJ2-1, with unresolved D. Germline CDR1 GTSNPN, CDR2 SVGIG (reference sequence). This CDR3 contains 16 residues. Trimming stripped 1 base from V and 0 bases from J, with 13 bases between. CDR3 region: CAWSDDRRSSYNEQFF. The CDR3 nucleotides are TGTGCCTGGAGTGACGACCGCAGGAGCTCCTACAATGAGCAGTTCTTC. The full variable domain, in which reference TRBV30 and TRBJ2-1 provide the parts outside the CDR3, is SQTIHQWPATLVQPVGSPLSLECTVEGTSNPNLYWYRQAAGRGLQLLFYSVGIGQISSEVPQNLSASRPQDRQFILSSKKLLLSDSGFYLCAWSDDRRSSYNEQFFGPGTRLTVL.

The gene calls are TRBV3-1 and TRBJ2-1, with a tentative D call TRBD2 (5 bases). This CDR3 contains 13 residues. The ends were cut back, 1 base at V and 12 bases at J, with 13 bases in the middle. From germline, CDR1 is LGHDT and CDR2 YNNKEL (reference sequence). The CDR3 coding sequence is TGTGCCAGCAGCCAAGGAGGAGCGGCGGGGCAGTTCTTC. Translation gives CASSQGGAAGQFF.

The rearrangement uses TRBV6-2 or TRBV6-3 and TRBJ1-2; 9 bases line up with TRBD1. Trimming cost V 5 bases and J 3 bases; bases outside gene matches: 7. The CDR3 runs to 15 residues. The germline V gene has CDR1 MNHEY and CDR2 SVGEGT. CDR3 sequence reads: CASSHGTGMDYGYTF. CDR3 DNA: TGTGCCAGCAGTCACGGGACAGGGATGGACTATGGCTACACCTTC.

This rearrangement joins TRBV7-2 to TRBJ2-2; 10 positions match TRBD1. The CDR3 sequence is 15 residues long. V dropped 5 bases and J dropped 3; count of bases not matched to a gene: 3. Germline CDR1 reads SGHTA; CDR2 reads FQGNSA. This CDR3 reads CASSPDRGHTGELFF. For the CDR3, the DNA is TGTGCCAGCAGCCCTGACAGGGGGCACACCGGGGAGCTGTTTTTT.

Many counts were recorded for this clonotype. The V call is TRBV7-2, the J call TRBJ2-1; the D gene is possibly TRBD2 (6 bases). This CDR3 has 14 amino acids. V shed 5 bases and J shed 12 bases, with 20 bases lying between them. Germline V CDR1 and CDR2: SGHTA, FQGNSA. The CDR3 DNA reads TGTGCCAGCAGCCCCAGCCGGGGGTCCCTCTCGCAGTTCTTC. This translates into CASSPSRGSLSQFF.

The chain carries TRBV5-1 and TRBJ2-5; tentatively, D is TRBD1 (5 bases). Germline values: CDR1 SGHRS, CDR2 YFSETQ. Trimming removed 8 bases from V and 5 bases from J, with 25 bases in between. This CDR3 contains 16 residues. The CDR3 region has the DNA TGCGCCAGTCAGAGAGCCACGGCAGGGATTGGCGAGACCCAGTACTTC. Its protein product is CASQRATAGIGETQYF.

CDR3 sequence reads: CASSQSSTGGAGELFF. CDR3 nucleotides: TGCGCCAGCAGCCAATCCTCGACAGGGGGGGCCGGGGAGCTGTTTTTT. The J gene is TRBJ2-2, the V gene TRBV4-1; 9 nucleotides line up with TRBD1. Germline lookup yields CDR1 MGHRA and CDR2 YSYEKL. V lost 2 bases and J lost 6; bases outside the gene matches: 7. The CDR3 consists of 16 residues.

The chain employs TRBV28 and TRBJ1-5; no clear D gene. The CDR3 extends over 15 amino acids. Germline V lookup: CDR1 MDHEN, CDR2 SYDVKM. The V end lost 4 bases, the J end lost 4 bases, and 14 bases lay between the germline ends. CDR3 bases: TGTGCCAGCAGTTCAAAAAGGGTTCTGAATCAGCCCCAGCATTTT. It is translated as CASSSKRVLNQPQHF.

This clonotype was seen at least ten times. The V and J genes are TRBV20-1 and TRBJ2-3; D call uncertain. The CDR3 covers 14 residues. The V end was cut by 1 base, the J end by 6 bases, with 14 bases between. Germline CDR1 is DFQATT and CDR2 is SNEGSKA (reference sequence). CDR3 in DNA: TGCAGTGCTAGAGCTTGGACCACTCGGGATACGCAGTATTTT. It codes for CSARAWTTRDTQYF.

V and J are TRBV28 and TRBJ1-1; TRBD1 matches 9 bases. Germline V lookup: CDR1 MDHEN, CDR2 SYDVKM. The V gene end was trimmed by 4 bases and the J gene end by 1 base; junction bases not matched to a gene: 1. The length of the CDR3 is 14 residues. The CDR3 DNA is TGTGCCAGCAGTTGGGACAGGGCGAACACTGAAGCTTTCTTT. Protein product: CASSWDRANTEAFF.

This clonotype has more than one count but fewer than ten. The chain carries TRBV12-3 or TRBV12-4 and TRBJ1-1; 10 bases match TRBD1. The CDR3 totals 14 residues. V trimming: 6 bases; J trimming: 5 bases; junction bases outside the gene matches: 6. The DNA for the CDR3 is TGTGCCAGCAGGCTAAGGACAGGGGGGACTGAAGCTTTCTTT. Translating it yields CASRLRTGGTEAFF.

The CDR3 nucleotides read TGCGCCAGCAGCCAGCCCGGGACTCTGGAGGACTACGAGCAGTACGTC. Translated, it gives CASSQPGTLEDYEQYV. The rearrangement links TRBV4-3 to TRBJ2-7, with a weak D call TRBD2 (6 bases). This CDR3 region has 16 residues. CDR1 LGHNA and CDR2 YSLEER come from the germline V gene. V lost 3 bases to trimming and J lost 3 bases, with 18 bases between them.

The V call is TRBV9, the J call TRBJ2-5; tentative D call: TRBD2 (5 bases). The germline gives CDR1 SGDLS, CDR2 YYNGEE. V lost 0 bases, J lost 5 bases, and 11 bases lay in between. The CDR3 runs 14 residues. DNA for the CDR3: TGTGCCAGCAGCGTAGAGGCTAGAGGGGAGACCCAGTACTTC. This gives the protein CASSVEARGETQYF.

This chain links TRBV29-1 with TRBJ2-1; D not certain. The CDR3 is 12 amino acids. V was trimmed by 2 bases and J by 3 bases, leaving 5 bases between them. Germline CDR1 is SQVTM and CDR2 is ANQGSEA. As DNA, the CDR3 is TGCAGCGTTGAAATAGGCTACAATGAGCAGTTCTTC. This sequence encodes CSVEIGYNEQFF.

This clonotype was seen more than once but under ten times. The chain is built from TRBV20-1 and TRBJ2-5; D ambiguous. CDR1 and CDR2 (germline): DFQATT, SNEGSKA (reference sequence). This CDR3 comprises 14 residues. V dropped 1 base and J dropped 2 bases, with 11 bases sitting between them. CDR3 residues: CSARGRQWQETQYF. The CDR3 nucleotides are TGCAGTGCTAGAGGGCGGCAGTGGCAAGAGACCCAGTACTTC.

There are a few counts of this clonotype. The chain is built from TRBV5-1 and TRBJ2-7; possibly TRBD1 for D (7 bases). The CDR3 covers 12 residues. Germline V gene data show CDR1 as SGHRS and CDR2 as YFSETQ. The CDR3 is CASSLEGGTENV. The CDR3 DNA sequence: TGCGCCAGCAGCTTGGAGGGCGGGACAGAAAACGTC.

In this sample, this clonotype turned up a few times. V gene TRBV12-3 or TRBV12-4 combines with J gene TRBJ1-5; D may be TRBD1 (6 bases). The CDR3 runs 15 residues. Trimming shortened V by 6 bases and J by 2 bases, and 14 bases separated the two germline ends. The CDR3 region has the DNA TGTGCCAGCAGACCTACAGGGCCAGGCAATCAGCCCCAGCATTTT. Protein sequence: CASRPTGPGNQPQHF.

This sequence joins TRBV25-1 and TRBJ2-5; 9 bases align to TRBD2. Germline CDR1 reads MGHDK; CDR2 reads SYGVNS. The CDR3 extends over 14 amino acids. V shed 2 bases and J 3 bases; nucleotides not matched to a gene: 1. The CDR3 protein is CASSEPSGKETQYF. The DNA of the CDR3 is TGTGCCAGCAGTGAACCTAGCGGGAAAGAGACCCAGTACTTC.

This sequence joins TRBV6-5 and TRBJ2-7, with D possibly matching TRBD1 (5 bases). Trimming shortened V by 3 bases and J by 3 bases, and 15 bases separated the two germline ends. CDR3 size: 15 residues. The germline V gene has CDR1 MNHEY and CDR2 SVGAGI. CDR3 nucleotide sequence: TGTGCCAGCAGTTATAGGTTGCAGGGTATCTACGAGCAGTACTTC. This translates into CASSYRLQGIYEQYF.

This clonotype was counted between two and nine times. The chain employs TRBV4-3 and TRBJ2-1; D is ambiguous. Germline CDR1 and CDR2: LGHNA and YSLEER. V was pared by 4 bases and J by 4 bases, with 11 bases between. This CDR3 is 14 amino acids long. The CDR3 bases are TGCGCCAGCAGCCTGGAAAAAAGGTACAATGAGCAGTTCTTC. Encoded protein: CASSLEKRYNEQFF.

This clonotype was seen many times. The rearrangement uses TRBV6-2 or TRBV6-3 and TRBJ2-7, with D unresolved. Per germline, CDR1 MNHEY and CDR2 SVGEGT. Trimming removed 6 bases at V and 6 bases at J, with 15 bases between. The length of the CDR3 is 13 residues. Written as DNA, the CDR3 is TGTGCCAGCAGCTGGGCCCTCCGCGGCGAGCAGTACTTC. Translated, it gives CASSWALRGEQYF.

CDR3 protein: CASSRRGGNTGELFF. CDR3 bases: TGTGCCAGCAGTCGCAGGGGAGGGAACACCGGGGAGCTGTTTTTT. The V gene is TRBV9, the J gene TRBJ2-2; D possibly matches TRBD1 or TRBD2 (6 bases each). The CDR3 covers 15 residues. In germline, CDR1 is SGDLS, CDR2 YYNGEE. V lost 5 bases, J lost 1 base, and 12 bases lay in between.

This clonotype was observed a few times. This chain joins TRBV20-1 and TRBJ2-3, with D possibly TRBD1 on 6 matching bases. Germline loops: CDR1 DFQATT, CDR2 SNEGSKA (reference sequence). The ends were cut back, 4 bases at V and 2 bases at J, with 16 bases in the middle. The CDR3 is 15 amino acids. The DNA for the CDR3 is TGCAGTGCTATCCTCCGGACAGTCAACACAGATACGCAGTATTTT. Its translation is CSAILRTVNTDTQYF.

This clonotype came up many times. The genes are TRBV9 and TRBJ2-3; D possibly corresponds to TRBD1 (5 bases). V gave up 0 bases and J gave up 1 base, with 6 bases separating them. Looked up from germline, CDR1 is SGDLS and CDR2 is YYNGEE. This CDR3 region has 14 residues. As DNA, the CDR3 is TGTGCCAGCAGCGTAGTAGGGGGCACAGATACGCAGTATTTT. The encoded protein is CASSVVGGTDTQYF.